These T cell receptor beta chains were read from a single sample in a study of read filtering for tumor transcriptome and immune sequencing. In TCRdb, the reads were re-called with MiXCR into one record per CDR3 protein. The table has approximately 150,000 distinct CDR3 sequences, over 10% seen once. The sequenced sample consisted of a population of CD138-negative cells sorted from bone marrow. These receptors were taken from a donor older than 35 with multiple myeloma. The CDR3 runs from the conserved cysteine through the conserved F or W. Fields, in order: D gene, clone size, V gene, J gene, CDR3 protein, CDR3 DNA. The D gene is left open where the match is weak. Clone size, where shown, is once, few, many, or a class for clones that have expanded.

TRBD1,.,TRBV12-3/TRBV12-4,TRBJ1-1,CASSPRTGGYTEAFF,TGTGCCAGCAGCCCTCGGACAGGGGGATACACTGAAGCTTTCTTT
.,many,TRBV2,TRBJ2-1,CASRRDSSYNEQFF,TGTGCCAGCAGGCGGGATAGCTCCTACAATGAGCAGTTCTTC
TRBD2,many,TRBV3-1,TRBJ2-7,CASSDKIKPTSGLHEQYF,TGTGCCAGCAGCGACAAAATAAAGCCGACTAGCGGGCTCCACGAGCAGTACTTC
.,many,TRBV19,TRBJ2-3,CASSIDLGRTADTQYF,TGTGCCAGTAGTATAGACCTAGGGAGAACGGCAGATACGCAGTATTTT
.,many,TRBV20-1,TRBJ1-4,CSAPRLTNEKLFF,TGCAGTGCTCCCCGACTGACTAATGAAAAACTGTTTTTT
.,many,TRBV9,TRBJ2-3,CASSPNADTQYF,TGTGCCAGCAGCCCTAACGCAGATACGCAGTATTTT
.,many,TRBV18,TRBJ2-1,CASSPLEGYNEQFF,TGTGCCAGCTCACCTCTGGAGGGATACAATGAGCAGTTCTTC
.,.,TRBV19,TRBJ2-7,CASSRLGAARAYEQYF,TGTGCCAGTAGTCGCCTCGGGGCGGCCAGAGCCTACGAGCAGTACTTC
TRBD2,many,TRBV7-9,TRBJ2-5,CASSASSGRKTQYF,TGTGCCAGCAGCGCCTCTAGCGGGAGAAAGACCCAGTACTTC
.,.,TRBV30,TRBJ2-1,CAFRVLGEQPF,TGTGCCTTCAGGGTGTTGGGTGAGCAGCCCTTC
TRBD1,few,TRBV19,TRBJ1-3,CASRIGDRVSGNTIYF,TGTGCCAGCAGGATTGGGGACAGGGTCTCTGGAAACACCATATATTTT
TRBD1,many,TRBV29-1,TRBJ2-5,CSVQQGAETQYF,TGCAGCGTTCAACAGGGGGCAGAGACCCAGTACTTC
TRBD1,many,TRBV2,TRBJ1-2,CASSDYRTGGDGYTF,TGTGCCAGCAGTGATTATAGGACAGGGGGCGATGGCTACACCTTC
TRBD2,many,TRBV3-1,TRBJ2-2,CASSYLAGRNTGELFF,TGTGCCAGCAGCTATCTAGCGGGCCGTAACACCGGGGAGCTGTTTTTT
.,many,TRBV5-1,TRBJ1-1,CASSVGRTAEAFF,TGCGCCAGCAGCGTGGGAAGGACAGCTGAAGCTTTCTTT
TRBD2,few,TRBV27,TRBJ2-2,CASSSNGGRIGELFF,TGTGCCAGCAGTTCTAATGGCGGGAGGATCGGGGAGCTGTTTTTT
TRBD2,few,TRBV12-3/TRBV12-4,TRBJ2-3,CASSLFWSGRPVRDTQYF,TGTGCCAGCAGTTTATTTTGGAGCGGGAGGCCCGTGAGGGATACGCAGTATTTT
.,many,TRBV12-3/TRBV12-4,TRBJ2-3,CASRPTNRPLTDTQYF,TGTGCCAGCAGACCGACCAATCGTCCCCTAACAGATACGCAGTATTTT
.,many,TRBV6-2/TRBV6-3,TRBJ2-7,CASRGTGQDHEQYF,TGTGCCAGCAGAGGTACGGGACAAGACCACGAGCAGTACTTC
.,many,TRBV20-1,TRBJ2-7,CSAEQGHSYEQYF,TGCAGTGCGGAACAGGGCCACTCCTACGAGCAGTACTTC
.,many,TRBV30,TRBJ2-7,CAWSGRSTDLSSYEQYF,TGTGCCTGGAGTGGAAGATCGACGGACCTGAGCTCCTACGAGCAGTACTTC
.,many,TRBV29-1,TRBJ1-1,CSVVLTGSGNTEAFF,TGCAGCGTTGTATTAACGGGGAGTGGGAACACTGAAGCTTTCTTT
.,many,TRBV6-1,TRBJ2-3,CASSLQPVGTDTQYF,TGTGCCAGCAGTTTACAGCCGGTGGGCACAGATACGCAGTATTTT
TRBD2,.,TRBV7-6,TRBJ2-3,CASSLGGDYRTDTQYF,TGTGCCAGCAGCTTAGGGGGGGACTACCGCACAGATACGCAGTATTTT
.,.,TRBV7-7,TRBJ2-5,CASSSGETQYF,TGTGCCAGCAGTTCTGGGGAGACCCAGTACTTC
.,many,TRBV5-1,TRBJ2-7,CASSLGGYSSYEQYF,TGCGCCAGCAGCTTGGGCGGATACTCCTCCTACGAGCAGTACTTC
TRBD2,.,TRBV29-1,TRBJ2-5,CSGISGTRETQYF,TGCAGCGGAATTAGCGGGACCAGAGAGACCCAGTACTTC
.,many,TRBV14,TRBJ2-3,CASTLNGTNYVDTQYF,TGTGCCAGCACCTTAAACGGGACCAACTATGTAGATACGCAGTATTTT